A selection of T cell receptor beta chains follows, all from one sample in a study of T cell changes during pregnancy in multiple sclerosis. Assay used: immunoSEQ multiplex PCR; TCRdb lists only in-frame clones, some missing. Of 20,000 to 30,000 clones listed, around 90% are singletons. Sequenced material: CD8+ T cells from peripheral blood mononuclear cells, taken in the third trimester of pregnancy. These receptors were obtained from a female donor in good health, enrolled as a control in a pregnancy study. Both conserved end residues are part of each CDR3. Fields, in order: D gene, clone size, J gene, V gene, CDR3 length, CDR3 protein, CDR3 DNA. The D gene is left open where the match is weak. Clone size is shown for a subset of rows, as once, few, many or a class of expanded clone.

.	.	TRBJ2-3	TRBV18	14	CASSPVDITDTQYF	TGTGCCAGCTCACCCGTGGACATCACAGATACGCAGTATTTT
.	.	TRBJ2-1	TRBV7-6	15	CASSLGPTGYNEQFF	TGTGCCAGCAGCTTAGGCCCCACGGGATACAATGAGCAGTTCTTC
TRBD2	.	TRBJ2-1	TRBV30	16	CAWTAGTSGSFNEQFF	TGTGCCTGGACGGCCGGGACTAGCGGCTCCTTTAATGAGCAGTTCTTC
TRBD1	.	TRBJ1-3	TRBV5-1	14	CASSITGDGNTIYF	TGCGCCAGCAGCATTACAGGGGATGGAAACACCATATATTTT
.	.	TRBJ1-5	TRBV27	14	CASSLGGAGQPQHF	TGTGCCAGCAGTTTGGGAGGGGCGGGTCAGCCCCAGCATTTT
TRBD2	once	TRBJ2-7	TRBV6-1	15	CASSAASGTSYEQYF	TGTGCCAGCAGTGCCGCTAGCGGGACCTCCTACGAGCAGTACTTC
.	once	TRBJ2-2	TRBV6-5	14	CASSYSSPTGELFF	TGTGCCAGCAGTTACTCGTCCCCTACCGGGGAGCTGTTTTTT
TRBD2	.	TRBJ2-3	TRBV9	15	CASSAGLAGADTQYF	TGTGCCAGCAGCGCGGGACTAGCGGGCGCAGATACGCAGTATTTT
.	.	TRBJ1-2	TRBV25-1	15	CASRSRGEAGYGYTF	TGTGCCAGCAGAAGCCGGGGAGAAGCAGGCTACGGCTACACCTTC
TRBD1	.	TRBJ2-7	TRBV5-4	14	CASSPGQGAYEQYF	TGTGCCAGCAGCCCGGGACAGGGAGCCTACGAGCAGTACTTC
.	.	TRBJ1-1	TRBV9	14	CASSVAGGLTEAFF	TGTGCCAGCAGCGTAGCGGGGGGGCTCACTGAAGCTTTCTTT
TRBD1	.	TRBJ2-1	TRBV6-4	14	CASSDSTGSNEQFF	TGTGCCAGCAGTGACTCGACAGGGTCAAATGAGCAGTTCTTC
.	.	TRBJ2-7	TRBV4-2	15	CASSQDEGSSYEQYF	TGTGCCAGCAGCCAAGACGAGGGATCCTCCTACGAGCAGTACTTC
TRBD1	.	TRBJ1-2	TRBV14	15	CASSLGQGIVYGYTF	TGTGCCAGCAGCCTGGGACAGGGGATCGTCTATGGCTACACCTTC
.	.	TRBJ1-5	TRBV7-9	14	CASSLGNSNQPQHF	TGTGCCAGCAGCTTAGGTAATAGCAATCAGCCCCAGCATTTT
.	few	TRBJ2-7	TRBV6-1	15	CASSEAVTSSYEQYF	TGTGCCAGCAGTGAAGCGGTGACTTCCTCCTACGAGCAGTACTTC
.	.	TRBJ1-5	TRBV6-4	14	CASSDSGGNQPQHF	TGTGCCAGCAGTGACTCAGGGGGAAATCAGCCCCAGCATTTT
.	.	TRBJ2-7	TRBV13	14	CASSLGQRLGEQYF	TGTGCCAGCAGCTTAGGCCAGCGCCTAGGCGAGCAGTACTTC